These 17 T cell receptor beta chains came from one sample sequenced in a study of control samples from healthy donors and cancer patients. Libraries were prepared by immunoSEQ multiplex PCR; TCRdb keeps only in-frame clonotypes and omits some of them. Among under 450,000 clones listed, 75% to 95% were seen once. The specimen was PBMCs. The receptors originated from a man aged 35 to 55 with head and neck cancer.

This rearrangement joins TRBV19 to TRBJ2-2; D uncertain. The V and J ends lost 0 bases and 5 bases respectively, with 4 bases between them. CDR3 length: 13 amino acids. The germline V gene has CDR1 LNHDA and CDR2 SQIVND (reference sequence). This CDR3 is CASSIDLTGELFF. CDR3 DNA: TGTGCCAGTAGTATAGATCTAACCGGGGAGCTGTTTTTT.

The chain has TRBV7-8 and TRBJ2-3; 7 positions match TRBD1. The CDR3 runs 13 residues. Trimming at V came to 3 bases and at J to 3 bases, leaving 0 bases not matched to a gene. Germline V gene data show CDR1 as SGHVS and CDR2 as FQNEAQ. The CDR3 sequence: CASSLTGTDTQYF. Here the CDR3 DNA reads TGTGCCAGCAGCTTGACAGGGACAGATACGCAGTATTTT.

CDR3 protein: CAYNYPGTDTQYF. As DNA, the CDR3 is TGTGCCTACAACTACCCGGGCACAGATACGCAGTATTTT. The chain combines TRBV30 with TRBJ2-3; D call uncertain. The CDR3 totals 13 residues. Germline V lookup: CDR1 GTSNPN, CDR2 SVGIG (reference sequence). The V end lost 7 bases, the J end lost 1 base, and 12 bases lay between the germline ends.

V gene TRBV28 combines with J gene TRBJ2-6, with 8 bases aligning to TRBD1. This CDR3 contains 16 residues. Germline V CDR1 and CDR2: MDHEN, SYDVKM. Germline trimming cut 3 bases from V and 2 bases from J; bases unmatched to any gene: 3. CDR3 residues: CASSLQGAAGANVLTF. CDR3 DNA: TGTGCCAGCAGTTTGCAGGGGGCAGCTGGGGCCAACGTCCTGACTTTC. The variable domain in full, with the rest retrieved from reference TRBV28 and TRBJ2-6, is DVKVTQSSRYLVKRTGEKVFLECVQDMDHENMFWYRQDPGLGLRLIYFSYDVKMKEKGDIPEGYSVSREKKERFSLILESASTNQTSMYLCASSLQGAAGANVLTFGAGSRLTVL.

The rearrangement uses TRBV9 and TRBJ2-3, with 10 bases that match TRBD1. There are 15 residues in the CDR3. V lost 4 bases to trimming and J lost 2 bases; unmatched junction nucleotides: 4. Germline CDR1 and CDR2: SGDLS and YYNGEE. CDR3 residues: CASSRTGGVTDTQYF. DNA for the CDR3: TGTGCCAGCAGCCGGACAGGGGGTGTCACAGATACGCAGTATTTT.

The CDR3 spells CATSRDRTVNTEAFF. CDR3 nucleotides: TGTGCCACCAGCAGAGATCGAACAGTTAACACTGAAGCTTTCTTT. This rearrangement joins TRBV15 to TRBJ1-1; no firm D call. Germline values: CDR1 LNHNV, CDR2 YYDKDF (reference sequence). Between the trimmed V and J ends, which lost 0 bases and 2 bases, there was a span of 10 bases. The CDR3 is 15 amino acids. The whole variable domain, remainder taken from reference TRBV15 and TRBJ1-1, is DAMVIQNPRYQVTQFGKPVTLSCSQTLNHNVMYWYQQKSSQAPKLLFHYYDKDFNNEADTPDNFQSRRPNTSFCFLDIRSPGLGDTAMYLCATSRDRTVNTEAFFGQGTRLTVV.

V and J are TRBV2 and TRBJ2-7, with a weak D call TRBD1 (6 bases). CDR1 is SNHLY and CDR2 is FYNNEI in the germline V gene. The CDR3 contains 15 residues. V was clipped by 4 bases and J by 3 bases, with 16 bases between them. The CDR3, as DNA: TGTGCCAGCAGTGCCCGAGAGACAGGAGACTACGAGCAGTACTTC. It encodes CASSARETGDYEQYF.

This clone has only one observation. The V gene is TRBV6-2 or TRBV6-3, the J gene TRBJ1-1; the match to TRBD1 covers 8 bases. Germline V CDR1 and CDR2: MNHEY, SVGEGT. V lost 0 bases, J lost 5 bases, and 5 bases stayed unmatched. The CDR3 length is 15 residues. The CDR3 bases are TGTGCCAGCAGTTACTCGTCGACAGGGGAGACTGAAGCTTTCTTT. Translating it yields CASSYSSTGETEAFF.

As DNA, the CDR3 is TGTGCCAGTACCCGAGCGGGGGGGAGCTCTGGGGCCAACGTCCTGACTTTC. Encoded protein: CASTRAGGSSGANVLTF. The rearrangement joins TRBV19 to TRBJ2-6, with 10 nucleotides matching TRBD2. The CDR3 covers 17 residues. The V segment lost 7 bases and the J segment 0 bases; nucleotides outside the gene matches: 6. Germline V CDR1 and CDR2: LNHDA, SQIVND (reference sequence).

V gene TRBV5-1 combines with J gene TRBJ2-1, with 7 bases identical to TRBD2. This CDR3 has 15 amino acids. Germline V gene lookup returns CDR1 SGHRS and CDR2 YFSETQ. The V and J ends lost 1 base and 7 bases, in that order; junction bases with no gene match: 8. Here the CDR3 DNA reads TGCGCCAGCAGCTTGCAGCTAGCGGAGGGGAATGAGCAGTTCTTC. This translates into CASSLQLAEGNEQFF.

The CDR3 DNA follows: TGTGCCACCAGTGAGTTCGATGGGAGGGGGCCCTTCTACGAGCAGTACTTC. Amino acid sequence: CATSEFDGRGPFYEQYF. The genes are TRBV24-1 and TRBJ2-7; possibly TRBD1 or TRBD2 for D (7 bases each). This CDR3 has 17 amino acids. The V end was cut by 4 bases, the J end by 3 bases, with 21 bases between. The V gene's germline CDR1 is KGHDR and CDR2 SFDVKD.

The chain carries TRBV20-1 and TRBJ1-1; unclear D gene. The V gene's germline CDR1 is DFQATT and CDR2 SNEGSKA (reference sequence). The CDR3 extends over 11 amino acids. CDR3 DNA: TGCAGCAGCGGGGTCAACACTGAAGCTTTCTTT. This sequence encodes CSSGVNTEAFF.

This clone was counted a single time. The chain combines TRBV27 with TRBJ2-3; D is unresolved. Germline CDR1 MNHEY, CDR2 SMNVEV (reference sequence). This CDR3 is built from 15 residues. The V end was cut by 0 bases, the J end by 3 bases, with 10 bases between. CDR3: CASSLSRVGTDTQYF. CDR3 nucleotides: TGTGCCAGCAGTTTATCTCGGGTAGGAACAGATACGCAGTATTTT.

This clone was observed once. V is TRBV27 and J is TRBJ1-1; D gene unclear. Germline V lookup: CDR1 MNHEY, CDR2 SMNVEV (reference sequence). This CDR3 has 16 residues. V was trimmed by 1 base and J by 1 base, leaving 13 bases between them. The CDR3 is CASSLLAELWNTEAFF. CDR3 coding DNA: TGTGCCAGCAGTTTATTGGCAGAACTTTGGAACACTGAAGCTTTCTTT.

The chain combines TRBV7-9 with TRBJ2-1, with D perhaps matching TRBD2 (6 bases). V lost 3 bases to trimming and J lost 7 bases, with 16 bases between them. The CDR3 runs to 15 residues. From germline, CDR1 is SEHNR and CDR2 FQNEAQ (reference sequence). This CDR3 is CASSFVLASENEQFF. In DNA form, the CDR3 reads TGTGCCAGCAGCTTCGTCTTAGCTAGCGAGAATGAGCAGTTCTTC.

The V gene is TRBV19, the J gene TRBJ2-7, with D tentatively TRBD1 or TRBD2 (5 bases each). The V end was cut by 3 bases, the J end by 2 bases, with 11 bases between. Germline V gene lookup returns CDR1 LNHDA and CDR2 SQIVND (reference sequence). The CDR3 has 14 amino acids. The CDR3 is CASSMWDGAYEQYF. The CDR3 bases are TGTGCCAGTAGTATGTGGGACGGAGCCTACGAGCAGTACTTC.

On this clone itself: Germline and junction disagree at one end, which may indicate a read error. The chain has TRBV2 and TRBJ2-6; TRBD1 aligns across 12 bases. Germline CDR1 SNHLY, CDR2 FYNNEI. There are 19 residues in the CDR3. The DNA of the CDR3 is TGTGCCAGCAGTGAAGCGCGTGGGACAGGGGGCTCTGGGGCCAGCGTCCTGACTTTC. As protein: CASSEARGTGGSGASVLTF.